The clone carrying this T cell receptor (beta chain) was seen more than once but under ten times. In the original processing: How many nucleated cells were present was estimated from reference gene primer amplification. TCRdb keeps only in-frame clones here, not all; method: immunoSEQ multiplex PCR. The V and J calls and the clone size are those of that table, but D and trimming were determined from the DNA. The table lists hundreds of thousands of clones, 90% of them singletons, with 0.8% to 1.3% in the top ten. This record belongs to a study of blood T cell repertoires in COVID-19. Across the study: COVID-19 samples collected from the United States, Italy and Spain covered acute and convalescent phases.

This CDR3 spans 15 amino acids. Germline CDR1 is GTSNPN and CDR2 is SVGIG (reference sequence). V was clipped by 5 bases and J by 1 base, with 14 bases between them. This chain joins TRBV30 and TRBJ1-4; no definite D call. This sequence originates from a woman in her thirties or forties with COVID-19, enrolled during active disease. The sequenced sample consisted of peripheral blood. The chain's CDR3 is CAWGEEGRTNEKLFF. Here the CDR3 DNA reads TGTGCCTGGGGAGAGGAGGGCCGAACTAATGAAAAACTGTTTTTT.